This T cell receptor (beta chain) was documented in a study of identical twins. Each CDR3 protein is one row after TCRdb ran MiXCR on the 5' RACE reads. Here the sample spans more than 1.5 million distinct CDR3 sequences, less than 40% being singletons. The V segment lost 1 base and the J segment 2 bases; nucleotides outside the gene matches: 5. The CDR3 sequence is 15 residues long. Germline assignment: CDR1 MGHRA and CDR2 YSYEKL. The sequence derives from a newborn girl in good health. The sample was cord blood. The J gene is TRBJ2-7, the V gene TRBV4-1, with 7 bases fitting TRBD2. Here the CDR3 reads CASSQGSGGPYEQYF. For the CDR3, the DNA is TGCGCCAGCAGCCAAGGTTCGGGAGGTCCCTACGAGCAGTACTTC.